This TCR beta chain derives from a study of control samples from healthy donors and cancer patients. The V end was cut by 0 bases, the J end by 4 bases, with 10 bases between. The CDR3 totals 15 residues. Looked up from germline, CDR1 is LGHDT and CDR2 is YNNKEL (reference sequence). Only in-frame clones appear in the TCRdb table, and some are missing; sequencing was by immunoSEQ multiplex PCR. The sample records 100,000 to 130,000 clones, just under 85% being singletons. This receptor was obtained from a man between 18 and 35 years old in good health. The sample comprised blood. The chain employs TRBV3-1 (or the pseudogene TRBV3-2) and TRBJ1-5; D is undetermined. In DNA, the CDR3 is TGTGCCAGCAGCCAAGATCATCACGGGAATCAGCCCCAGCATTTT. Translated: CASSQDHHGNQPQHF.